These T cell receptor beta chains were read from a single sample in a study of CD8+ T cells in alopecia areata. Clones were sequenced by immunoSEQ multiplex PCR, and TCRdb holds only the in-frame ones, with some missing. The data show more than 150,000 clones, 50% to 60% seen once. Here the sequenced sample was CD4+ T cells sorted from blood, taken at week 4, from a patient treated with tofacitinib. The receptors stem from a human donor with alopecia areata. Both conserved end residues are part of each CDR3. D genes are given only for firm matches. Only some rows state a clone size, as once, few, many or a class for expanded clones.

cdr3_length,v_call,clone_size,d_call,j_call,cdr3_aa,cdr3_nt
16,TRBV30,.,TRBD1,TRBJ1-5,CAWSSHGTGPNQPQHF,TGTGCCTGGAGTTCCCACGGGACAGGGCCTAATCAGCCCCAGCATTTT
14,TRBV7-2,few,TRBD1,TRBJ1-4,CASSGHRGDHKLFF,TGTGCCAGCAGCGGTCACAGGGGGGATCACAAACTGTTTTTT
15,TRBV5-4,.,.,TRBJ2-5,CASSPAGQSKETQYF,TGTGCCAGCAGCCCCGCCGGACAGAGTAAAGAGACCCAGTACTTC
16,TRBV4-1,few,.,TRBJ1-3,CASSQALPGAGNTIYF,TGCGCCAGCAGCCAAGCCCTCCCCGGGGCTGGAAACACCATATATTTT
15,TRBV19,.,.,TRBJ1-6,CASSRVPPGPSPLHF,TGTGCCAGTAGTAGGGTCCCGCCCGGACCTTCACCCCTCCACTTT
17,TRBV29-1,.,TRBD1,TRBJ2-3,CSVDRSDGTVGTDTQYF,TGCAGCGTTGACCGGTCGGATGGGACAGTGGGCACAGATACGCAGTATTTT
13,TRBV4-3,few,TRBD2,TRBJ2-1,CASKSGAHNEQFF,TGCGCCAGCAAGAGCGGGGCCCACAATGAGCAGTTCTTC
12,TRBV30,.,TRBD2,TRBJ2-3,CAWIAGPDTQYF,TGTGCCTGGATAGCGGGGCCAGATACGCAGTATTTT
14,TRBV6-5,.,.,TRBJ2-7,CASSPRVWDHEQYF,TGTGCCAGCAGCCCCAGGGTGTGGGACCACGAGCAGTACTTC
16,TRBV2,.,.,TRBJ1-1,CASRGVGGSSGLEAFF,TGTGCCAGCAGGGGAGTGGGGGGATCCTCGGGCCTTGAAGCTTTCTTT
14,TRBV30,.,.,TRBJ2-2,CASPPPFDTGELFF,TGTGCTTCCCCTCCGCCTTTTGACACCGGGGAGCTGTTTTTT
15,TRBV18,.,.,TRBJ1-1,CASSPGQGQGTEAFF,TGTGCCAGCTCACCAGGGCAGGGGCAAGGCACTGAAGCTTTCTTT